The entry below describes one T cell receptor beta chain. The data were obtained in a study of blood T cell repertoires in COVID-19. Some clones are missing from TCRdb's copy, which holds only in-frame ones; the method was immunoSEQ multiplex PCR. The data show about 500,000 clones, about nine tenths seen once. After removal of 4 bases from V and 0 bases from J, the junction contained 3 bases not matched to a gene. The CDR3 is 15 amino acids. Germline V gene data show CDR1 as SGHRS and CDR2 as YFSETQ. Sequencing was done on a sample of PBMCs or T cells enriched from blood (not recorded which). The sequence was collected from a woman between 18 and 29 years old who had recovered from COVID-19. This sequence joins TRBV5-1 and TRBJ1-2, with 10 bases identical to TRBD1. CDR3 sequence: CASSAGTGANYGYTF. In DNA form, the CDR3 reads TGCGCCAGCAGCGCGGGGACAGGGGCTAACTATGGCTACACCTTC. Combining the CDR3 with reference TRBV5-1 and TRBJ1-2 gives the whole variable domain KAGVTQTPRYLIKTRGQQVTLSCSPISGHRSVSWYQQTPGQGLQFLFEYFSETQRNKGNFPGRFSGRQFSNSRSEMNVSTLELGDSALYLCASSAGTGANYGYTFGSGTRLTVV.